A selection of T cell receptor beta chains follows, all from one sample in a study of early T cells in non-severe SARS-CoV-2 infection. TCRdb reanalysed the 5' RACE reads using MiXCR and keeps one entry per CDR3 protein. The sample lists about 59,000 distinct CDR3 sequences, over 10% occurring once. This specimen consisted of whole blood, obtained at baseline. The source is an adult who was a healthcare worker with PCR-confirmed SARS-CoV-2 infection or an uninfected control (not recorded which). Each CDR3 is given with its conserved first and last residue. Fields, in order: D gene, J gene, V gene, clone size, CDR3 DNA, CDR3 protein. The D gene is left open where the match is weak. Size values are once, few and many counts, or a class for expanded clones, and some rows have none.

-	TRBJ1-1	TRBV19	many	TGTGCCAGTAGTATACAGTCTCTAGGGAACACTGAAGCTTTCTTT	CASSIQSLGNTEAFF
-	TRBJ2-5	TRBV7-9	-	TGTGCCAGCACTCCGGGCGGGGTTACTCCCCCACAAGAGACCCAGTACTTC	CASTPGGVTPPQETQYF
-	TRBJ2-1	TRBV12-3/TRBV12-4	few	TGTGCCAGCAGTGGCCGTGTAATATGGGATGAGCAGTTCTTC	CASSGRVIWDEQFF
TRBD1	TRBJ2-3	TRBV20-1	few	TGCAGTGCTAGAGTTCCGGGACAGGGAGCAGATACGCAGTATTTT	CSARVPGQGADTQYF
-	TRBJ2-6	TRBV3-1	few	TGTGCCAGCAGCCAAACTGGGAACGTCCTGACTTTC	CASSQTGNVLTF
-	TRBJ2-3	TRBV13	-	TGTGCCAGCAGCTCTGACAGGCGAAGCACAGATACGCAGTATTTT	CASSSDRRSTDTQYF
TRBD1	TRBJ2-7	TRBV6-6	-	TGTGCCAGCAGTTCGTTACAGGGGGCGACCTACGAGCAGTACTTC	CASSSLQGATYEQYF
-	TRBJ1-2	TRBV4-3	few	TGCGCCAGCAGCCAAGATCGGCGCTTGGATGGCTACACCTTC	CASSQDRRLDGYTF
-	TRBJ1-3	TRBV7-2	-	TGTGCCAGCAGCTTATCAGTTTCACAAAACACCATATATTTT	CASSLSVSQNTIYF
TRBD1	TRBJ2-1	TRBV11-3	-	TGTGCCAGCAGCCCTTGGGGACAGCAGGGCAATGAGCAGTTCTTC	CASSPWGQQGNEQFF
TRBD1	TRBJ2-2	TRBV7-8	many	TGTGCCAGCAGCTTAGCGGGGACAGCCGGCTCCCTGAACACCGGGGAGCTGTTTTTT	CASSLAGTAGSLNTGELFF
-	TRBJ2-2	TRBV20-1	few	TGCAGTGCTAGAGACCCTCTAATGCCTCCCACCGGGGAGCTGTTTTTT	CSARDPLMPPTGELFF
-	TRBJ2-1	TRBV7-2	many	TGTGCCTCATTTAGACCAATCAGGGATTACAATGAGCAGTTCTTC	CASFRPIRDYNEQFF
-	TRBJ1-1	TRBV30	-	TGTGCCGATGGGATGATGAACACTGAAGCTTTCTTT	CADGMMNTEAFF
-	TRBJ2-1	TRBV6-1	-	TGTGCCAGCAGGCCTGCCGGCCGCTACAATGAGCAGTTCTTC	CASRPAGRYNEQFF
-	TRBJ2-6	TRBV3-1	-	TGTGCCAGCAGCCAAGGGGAGGGGGCCAACGTCCTGACTTTC	CASSQGEGANVLTF
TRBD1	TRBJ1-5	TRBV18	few	TGTGCCAGCTCACCGGACAGGGCAAGCAATCAGCCCCAGCATTTT	CASSPDRASNQPQHF
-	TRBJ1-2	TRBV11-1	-	TGTGCCAGCAGAGGAATAGGGGCAGTGAACGGCTACACCTTC	CASRGIGAVNGYTF
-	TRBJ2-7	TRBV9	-	TGTGCCAGCAGCGTAGGAGGGGGAGCCTACGAGCAGTACTTC	CASSVGGGAYEQYF
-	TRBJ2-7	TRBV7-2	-	TGTGCCAGCAGCTCATGGGCCTACGAGCAGTACTTC	CASSSWAYEQYF
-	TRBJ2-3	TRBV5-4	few	TGTGCCAGCAGCTTGGGGGGGCCCGGCACTGGTACGCAGTATTTT	CASSLGGPGTGTQYF
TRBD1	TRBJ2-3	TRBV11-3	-	TGTGCCAGCAGCTTAGTTACCCCAGGGGGAGTCTGGGCGACAGATACGCAGTATTTT	CASSLVTPGGVWATDTQYF
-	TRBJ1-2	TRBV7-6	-	TGTGCCAGCAGCCGGGGCCTGGATGGCTACACCTTC	CASSRGLDGYTF
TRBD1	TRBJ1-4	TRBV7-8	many	TGTGCCAGCAGCCCTCGGACAGGGCTTTTCGAAAAACTGTTTTTT	CASSPRTGLFEKLFF
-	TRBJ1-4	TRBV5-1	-	TGCGCCAGCGGACAGACCGGCAATAATGAAAAACTGTTTTTT	CASGQTGNNEKLFF
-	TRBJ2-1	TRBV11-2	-	TGTGCCAGCAGCTTAGTGGCGGGCTACAATGAGCAGTTCTTC	CASSLVAGYNEQFF
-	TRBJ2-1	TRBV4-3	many	TGCGCCAGCAGCCAGGACAACTTCGGATACAATGAGCAGTTCTTC	CASSQDNFGYNEQFF
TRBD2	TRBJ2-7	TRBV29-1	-	TGCAGCGTTGAAGATCGGACCAGCGGGGACTACGAGCAGTACTTC	CSVEDRTSGDYEQYF
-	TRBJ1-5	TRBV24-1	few	TGTGCCACCAGTGTGGGGAGTCAGCCCCAGCATTTT	CATSVGSQPQHF